The rows below give T cell receptor beta chains drawn from one sample of a study of human T cells and chemical hapten exposure. From the RACE reads, TCRdb called clonotypes with MiXCR, one entry per CDR3 protein. The repertoire holds about 140,000 distinct CDR3 sequences, with about 10% as singletons. Sequencing was performed on whole blood, taken in connection with sensitization to the hapten diphenylcyclopropenone (DPC). The receptors stem from a woman aged 50 to 60 with alopecia areata. Some clones in this sample may be carry-over from other donors' samples. Both conserved end residues are part of each CDR3. Fields, in order: D gene, J gene, CDR3 length, V gene, clone size, CDR3 DNA, CDR3 protein. A D gene is named only where the DNA matches it firmly. A clone size is listed for some rows: how often the clone was seen (once, few, many), or a class if it is expanded.

TRBD2 TRBJ2-7 17 TRBV7-3 few TGTGCCAGCAGCTTATTACCGGGGACTAGCGGGAGCAACGAGCAGTACTTC CASSLLPGTSGSNEQYF
. TRBJ2-7 16 TRBV29-1 few TGCAGCGTTGAATCACAAATCACCGGACAGTTCTACGAGCAGTACTTC CSVESQITGQFYEQYF
TRBD2 TRBJ2-5 15 TRBV20-1 few TGCAGTGCTAGAGATGGCGGGAGGGCGGGAGAGACCCAGTACTTC CSARDGGRAGETQYF
TRBD1 TRBJ1-2 15 TRBV27 few TGTGCCAGCAGTTTATCGCTTGGGACAGGGTTAGGCTACACCTTC CASSLSLGTGLGYTF
. TRBJ2-7 15 TRBV7-2 . TGTGCCAGCAGCTTAGCGTGGGGCAGGGTCTACGAGCAGTACTTC CASSLAWGRVYEQYF
. TRBJ2-7 13 TRBV7-2 . TGTGCCAGCAGCCCCCGGGTTTATTACGAGCAGTACTTC CASSPRVYYEQYF
. TRBJ2-1 13 TRBV7-6 . TGTGCCAGCAGCACCGGTCCTTACAATGAGCAGTTCTTC CASSTGPYNEQFF
TRBD1 TRBJ1-1 16 TRBV7-8 . TGTGCCAGCAGCTCCGGGACAGGGGTCGTGGGCACTGAAGCTTTCTTT CASSSGTGVVGTEAFF
. TRBJ1-4 14 TRBV20-1 . TGCAGTGCTAGAGAACAGGGCGTTAATGAAAAACTGTTTTTT CSAREQGVNEKLFF
. TRBJ1-4 12 TRBV28 . TGTGCCAGCAGCCTTTACTGGGAAAAACTGTTTTTT CASSLYWEKLFF
. TRBJ1-5 13 TRBV11-2 . TGTGCCAGCAATGAAGGAGGGCATCAGCCCCAGCATTTT CASNEGGHQPQHF
TRBD1 TRBJ2-7 14 TRBV5-8 . TGTGCCAGCAGCACGAAGGGGGCCCGATACGAGCAGTACTTC CASSTKGARYEQYF
TRBD2 TRBJ2-7 15 TRBV5-1 many TGCGCCAGCAGCTTGCGACTAGCGGGAGCGTACGAGCAGTACTTC CASSLRLAGAYEQYF
TRBD2 TRBJ2-7 14 TRBV20-1 many TGCAGTGCCCCGAGGCAAGCGGGGGCCTACGAGCAGTACTTC CSAPRQAGAYEQYF
. TRBJ2-5 15 TRBV2 few TGTGCCAGCAGTGCTACTACACTCCCCGGGGAGACCCAGTACTTC CASSATTLPGETQYF
TRBD1 TRBJ1-5 14 TRBV20-1 few TGCAGTGCTTTGGGACAGGGGACGAGTCAGCCCCAGCATTTT CSALGQGTSQPQHF
. TRBJ1-1 11 TRBV7-9 few TGTGCCAGCAGTTTAAGGGCAGAAGCTTTCTTT CASSLRAEAFF
TRBD2 TRBJ2-1 14 TRBV10-3 few TGTGCCATCAGTGCTAGCGGGAGAGGGTATGAGCAGTTCTTC CAISASGRGYEQFF
TRBD1 TRBJ1-1 17 TRBV20-1 . TGCAGTGCTAGAGACCCGTCGACAGGGGTTTCACGCACTGAAGCTTTCTTT CSARDPSTGVSRTEAFF
. TRBJ2-2 11 TRBV12-3/TRBV12-4 . TGTGCCAGCAAGGGCACCGGGGAGCTGTTTTTT CASKGTGELFF
. TRBJ2-7 13 TRBV12-3/TRBV12-4 . TGTGCCAGCAGGGGGGAGCGGCCCTACGAGCAGTACTTC CASRGERPYEQYF
TRBD1 TRBJ2-7 14 TRBV28 few TGTGCCAGTAGACAGGGACCCTACTCCTACGAGCAGTACTTC CASRQGPYSYEQYF
. TRBJ1-2 15 TRBV12-3/TRBV12-4 many TGTGCCAGCAGTCCCGCCGGGAGTGGGGTTTATGGCTACACCTTC CASSPAGSGVYGYTF
TRBD2 TRBJ2-7 14 TRBV3-1 . TGTGCCAGCAGCCAAACTAGCGGCTCCTACGAGCAGTACTTC CASSQTSGSYEQYF
TRBD1 TRBJ2-7 15 TRBV15 . TGTGCCACCAGCAGAGATCCCAGGGGGCAAGACGAGCAGTACTTC CATSRDPRGQDEQYF
. TRBJ2-3 10 TRBV28 few TGTGCCAGCCTAGGGGGAACGCAGTATTTT CASLGGTQYF
. TRBJ2-3 17 TRBV5-1 . TGCGCCAGCAGCTTGGTGGGGGCGGCCAGCGGCACAGATACGCAGTATTTT CASSLVGAASGTDTQYF
. TRBJ2-2 16 TRBV7-6 few TGTGCCAGCAGCTTAGGCCCGGGCTCGAACACCGGGGAGCTGTTTTTT CASSLGPGSNTGELFF
TRBD2 TRBJ2-7 18 TRBV7-8 many TGTGCCAGCAGCCTACTAGCGGGATCCGAAGTCGTCTCCTACGAGCAGTACTTC CASSLLAGSEVVSYEQYF
. TRBJ1-6 14 TRBV18 . TGTGCCAGCTCTCTGGACCCTGGGAATTCACCCCTCCACTTT CASSLDPGNSPLHF
. TRBJ2-7 13 TRBV6-2/TRBV6-3 . TGTGCCAGCAGTTACGTCCCTTGGGGCGAGCAGTACTTC CASSYVPWGEQYF
. TRBJ1-5 18 TRBV7-2 few TGTGCCAGCAGCTTAGTCCCGTCGGGAGGAATGGGACATCAGCCCCAGCATTTT CASSLVPSGGMGHQPQHF
. TRBJ1-6 15 TRBV4-1 many TGCGCCAGCAGCCCCGGAGGTACCTATAATTCACCCCTCCACTTT CASSPGGTYNSPLHF
TRBD2 TRBJ2-7 15 TRBV28 . TGTGCCAGCATCCCCGCGAGCGGGAGGCCCCACGAGCAGTACTTC CASIPASGRPHEQYF
TRBD2 TRBJ2-1 14 TRBV5-1 many TGCGCCAGCAGGTTAGCGGGCGTCCACAATGAGCAGTTCTTC CASRLAGVHNEQFF
. TRBJ2-7 13 TRBV28 . TGTGCCAGTCCTCTCCGGGATCTCTACGAGCAGTACTTC CASPLRDLYEQYF
. TRBJ2-1 16 TRBV20-1 . TGCAGTGCTAGACTCGGCGGAGGCAGCTCCTACAATGAGCAGTTCTTC CSARLGGGSSYNEQFF
. TRBJ2-7 14 TRBV5-1 many TGCGCCAGCAGGCCCGGGACTCCGTCCTACGAGCAGTACTTC CASRPGTPSYEQYF
. TRBJ1-5 13 TRBV6-6 . TGTGCCAGCAGTTACGGTAGCGTTCAGCCCCAGCATTTT CASSYGSVQPQHF
TRBD2 TRBJ2-1 15 TRBV24-1 few TGTGCCACCAGCTCCCGGGGGGGCTCCTACAATGAGCAGTTCTTC CATSSRGGSYNEQFF
. TRBJ2-1 11 TRBV28 . TGTGCCACCGGGCTACACAATGAGCAGTTCTTC CATGLHNEQFF
TRBD1 TRBJ1-2 15 TRBV27 . TGTGCCAGCAGGGGGTCGGGGACAGGGTACTATGGCTACACCTTC CASRGSGTGYYGYTF
. TRBJ1-1 17 TRBV21-1 few TGTGCCAGCAGCAAAGCGCTAGGGACAGGGCCTTTCGGTGAAGCTTTCTTT CASSKALGTGPFGEAFF
. TRBJ2-3 15 TRBV12-5 few TGTGCTAGTGGTTTGGAAGGAGCGGGTCCCGATACGCAGTATTTT CASGLEGAGPDTQYF
TRBD2 TRBJ2-1 15 TRBV12-3/TRBV12-4 . TGTGCCAGCAGTTTACCCCTAGCGGGTTACAATGAGCAGTTCTTC CASSLPLAGYNEQFF
. TRBJ1-1 16 TRBV29-1 few TGCAGCGTGACCCCTAGGGGACTCGGGGTGAACACTGAAGCTTTCTTT CSVTPRGLGVNTEAFF
. TRBJ2-1 15 TRBV7-6 few TGTGCCAGCAGCCTAATCCCGAACACCAACAATGAGCAGTTCTTC CASSLIPNTNNEQFF
. TRBJ2-1 15 TRBV29-1 few TGCAGCGTTGAAGGACTAGGTCGGTACTACAATGAGCAGTTCTTC CSVEGLGRYYNEQFF
. TRBJ2-7 15 TRBV20-1 many TGCAGTGCTAGAGATAGAGCGGTAACTTCCTACGAGCAGTACTTC CSARDRAVTSYEQYF
TRBD1 TRBJ2-5 16 TRBV7-9 few TGTGCCAGCAGCGCCCACCGGGACAGGGCGCGAGAGACCCAGTACTTC CASSAHRDRARETQYF
. TRBJ1-5 16 TRBV7-4 many TGTGCCAGCAGCTTAGCGAGGGGTTATAGCAATCAGCCCCAGCATTTT CASSLARGYSNQPQHF
TRBD2 TRBJ2-7 15 TRBV20-1 few TGCAGTGCCGGGACTAGCGGGGGTTGGGCTTACGAGCAGTACTTC CSAGTSGGWAYEQYF
. TRBJ2-2 15 TRBV3-1 few TGTGCCAGCAGCCCCGGGCAGGCTAGGACCGGGGAGCTGTTTTTT CASSPGQARTGELFF
. TRBJ1-1 14 TRBV7-8 . TGTGCCAGCAGCTTAGCGGGATGGAACACTGAAGCTTTCTTT CASSLAGWNTEAFF
TRBD1 TRBJ2-2 15 TRBV2 few TGTGCCAGCAGTAACGACAGGGGGAACACCGGGGAGCTGTTTTTT CASSNDRGNTGELFF
. TRBJ1-3 14 TRBV20-1 many TGCAGTGCTAGGGAAGGGAACTCTGGAAACACCATATATTTT CSAREGNSGNTIYF
TRBD1 TRBJ2-7 13 TRBV7-3 few TGTGCCAGCAGCGATCAGACAGGGTACGAGCAGTACTTC CASSDQTGYEQYF
. TRBJ2-3 14 TRBV6-6 few TGTGCCAGCAGGCGGGACGGTTACACAGATACGCAGTATTTT CASRRDGYTDTQYF
. TRBJ2-5 13 TRBV29-1 . TGCAGCGCCCTTAAGGGGAGTGAAAAGACCCAGTACTTC CSALKGSEKTQYF
. TRBJ2-1 16 TRBV12-3/TRBV12-4 few TGTGCCAGCACCGGCGGTCGGGCAGGGTACTACAATGAGCAGTTCTTC CASTGGRAGYYNEQFF